The 10 T cell receptor beta chains given below trace back to one sample, sequenced in a study of shared clonotypes between healthy human individuals. Repertoires were generated with immunoSEQ multiplex PCR, while TCRdb's copy carries only in-frame clones and drops some. The sample carries 150,000 to 200,000 clones, 66% recorded once. The material sequenced was memory CD4+ T cells sorted from blood. Subset defined: CD45RA-negative fraction. The source is a man aged 25-45 years in good health.

The CDR3 here is CASSSPGQDYEQYF. The DNA of the CDR3 is TGTGCCAGCAGCTCGCCGGGACAGGACTACGAGCAGTACTTC. The chain is built from TRBV5-4 and TRBJ2-7, with 8 bases lining up with TRBD1. Looked up from germline, CDR1 is SGHNT and CDR2 is YYREEE (reference sequence). There are 14 residues in the CDR3. V shed 3 bases, J shed 3 bases, and the junction held 5 bases outside the gene matches.

This clone appeared a few times. V is TRBV2 and J is TRBJ2-1, with a possible D match to TRBD2 (5 bases). The ends were cut back, 7 bases at V and 0 bases at J, with 13 bases in the middle. The length of the CDR3 is 15 residues. Germline values: CDR1 SNHLY, CDR2 FYNNEI. The CDR3 DNA sequence: TGTGCCAGCACCCGGAGCGGTGGCTCCTACAATGAGCAGTTCTTC. Translated: CASTRSGGSYNEQFF.

The chain carries TRBV6-5 and TRBJ2-2; either TRBD1 or TRBD2 may fit D (6 bases each). This CDR3 is 14 amino acids long. V was trimmed by 7 bases and J by 4 bases, leaving 13 bases between them. Germline V gives CDR1 MNHEY, CDR2 SVGAGI. The CDR3 sequence: CASTVWGATGELFF. CDR3 in DNA: TGTGCCAGCACGGTTTGGGGGGCCACCGGGGAGCTGTTTTTT.

The chain carries TRBV28 and TRBJ1-2; 7 positions match TRBD1. The CDR3 runs 16 residues. Germline CDR1 MDHEN, CDR2 SYDVKM. Trimming took 1 base from V and 5 from J; bases not matched to a gene: 10. The CDR3, as DNA: TGTGCCAGCAGTTTATTACGGCTGGGACAGTCGTATGGCTACACCTTC. This codes for CASSLLRLGQSYGYTF.

Points on this clone: This CDR3 is also generated by other DNA sequences in the sample. CDR3 DNA sequence: TGTGCCAGCAGCCCAGGGACAGGAGAGTACGAGCAGTACTTC. Its translation: CASSPGTGEYEQYF. The chain is built from TRBV11-2 and TRBJ2-7; 8 bases agree with TRBD1. V shed 5 bases, J shed 4 bases, and the junction held 7 bases outside the gene matches. Germline assignment: CDR1 SGHAT and CDR2 FQNNGV. The CDR3 covers 14 residues.

The gene calls are TRBV7-9 and TRBJ1-2; possible D gene TRBD1, 5 bases. Trimming left V 3 bases short and J 5 bases short, with 13 bases between. Germline values: CDR1 SEHNR, CDR2 FQNEAQ (reference sequence). The length of the CDR3 is 14 residues. The CDR3 reads CASSLDGGFYGYTF. The CDR3 DNA reads as TGTGCCAGCAGCTTGGACGGGGGGTTTTATGGCTACACCTTC.

CDR3 residues: CASSSRQGRGNTGELFF. The CDR3 DNA sequence: TGCGCCAGCAGCTCCCGACAGGGGAGGGGTAACACCGGGGAGCTGTTTTTT. The chain carries TRBV5-1 and TRBJ2-2; maybe TRBD1 (8 bases). CDR3 length: 17 amino acids. The germline V gene has CDR1 SGHRS and CDR2 YFSETQ. Trimming pared 3 bases from V and 2 bases from J, leaving 17 bases between.

The chain employs TRBV2 and TRBJ2-5; TRBD2 matches at 9 bases. V lost 7 bases and J lost 5; bases outside the gene matches: 11. This CDR3 is built from 15 residues. Germline values: CDR1 SNHLY, CDR2 FYNNEI. Here the CDR3 DNA reads TGTGCCAGCACTGTAGCGGGAGTCTCCAGGGAGACCCAGTACTTC. This translates into CASTVAGVSRETQYF.

This clone was recorded once. The genes are TRBV19 and TRBJ2-7, with TRBD1 matching 7 bases. CDR3 size: 15 residues. The ends lost 4 bases at V and 6 bases at J; junction bases unmatched: 12. Germline CDR1 reads LNHDA; CDR2 reads SQIVND (reference sequence). CDR3 nucleotide sequence: TGTGCCAGTAGTACCCGGGACAGATCAATCGGCGAGCAGTACTTC. It codes for CASSTRDRSIGEQYF.

In this sample, this clone turned up a few times. The rearrangement joins TRBV7-9 to TRBJ2-5, with 9 bases matching TRBD1. V lost 3 bases and J lost 1; bases outside the gene matches: 6. Germline CDR1 reads SEHNR; CDR2 reads FQNEAQ (reference sequence). The CDR3 contains 16 residues. CDR3: CASSLKGDRVQETQYF. The CDR3 bases are TGTGCCAGCAGCTTGAAGGGGGACAGGGTCCAAGAGACCCAGTACTTC.